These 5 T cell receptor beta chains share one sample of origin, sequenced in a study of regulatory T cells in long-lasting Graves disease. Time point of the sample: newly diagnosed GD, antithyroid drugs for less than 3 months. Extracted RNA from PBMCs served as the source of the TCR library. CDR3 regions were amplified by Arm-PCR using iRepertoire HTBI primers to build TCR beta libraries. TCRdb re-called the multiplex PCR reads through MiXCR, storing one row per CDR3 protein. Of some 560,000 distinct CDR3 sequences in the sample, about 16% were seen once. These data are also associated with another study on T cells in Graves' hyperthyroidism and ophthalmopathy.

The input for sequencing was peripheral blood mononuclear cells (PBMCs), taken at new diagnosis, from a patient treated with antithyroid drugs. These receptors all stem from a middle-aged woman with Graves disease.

Here the CDR3 DNA reads TGTGCCAGCAGCTTAAGCGGGAGTAGGGACATTCAGTACTTC. Protein product: CASSLSGSRDIQYF. The gene calls are TRBV7-2 and TRBJ2-4, with 8 bases fitting TRBD2. The CDR3 runs to 14 residues. Trimming removed 2 bases from V and 8 bases from J; junction bases left unmatched: 5. Germline V gives CDR1 SGHTA, CDR2 FQGNSA.

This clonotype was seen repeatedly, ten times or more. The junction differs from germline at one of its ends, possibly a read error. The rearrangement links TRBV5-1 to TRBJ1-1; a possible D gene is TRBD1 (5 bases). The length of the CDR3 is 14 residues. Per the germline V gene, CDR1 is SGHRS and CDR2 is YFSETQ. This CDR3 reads CASSLQTENTEAFF. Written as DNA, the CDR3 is TGTGCCAGCAGCTTACAGACAGAGAACACTGAAGCTTTCTTT.

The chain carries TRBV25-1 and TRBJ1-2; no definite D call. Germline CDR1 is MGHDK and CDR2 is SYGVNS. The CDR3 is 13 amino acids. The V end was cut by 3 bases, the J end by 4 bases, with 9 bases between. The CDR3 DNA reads TGTGCCAGCAGTGAGCCCGGAGCCTATGGCTACACCTTC. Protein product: CASSEPGAYGYTF.

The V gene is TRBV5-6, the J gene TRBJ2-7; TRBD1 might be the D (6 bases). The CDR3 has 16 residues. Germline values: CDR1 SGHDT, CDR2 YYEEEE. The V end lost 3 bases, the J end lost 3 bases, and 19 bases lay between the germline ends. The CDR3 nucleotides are TGTGCCAGCAGCTCCTGGACAGAGAATATAAACTACGAGCAGTACTTC. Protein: CASSSWTENINYEQYF.

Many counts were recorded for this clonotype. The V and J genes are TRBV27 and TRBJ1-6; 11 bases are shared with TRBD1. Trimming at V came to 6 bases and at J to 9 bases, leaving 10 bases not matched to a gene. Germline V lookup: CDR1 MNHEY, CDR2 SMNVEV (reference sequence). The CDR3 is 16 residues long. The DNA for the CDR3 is TGTGCCAGCAGAAGTAAATGGGGACAGGGGGGTTCACCCCTCCACTTT. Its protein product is CASRSKWGQGGSPLHF.